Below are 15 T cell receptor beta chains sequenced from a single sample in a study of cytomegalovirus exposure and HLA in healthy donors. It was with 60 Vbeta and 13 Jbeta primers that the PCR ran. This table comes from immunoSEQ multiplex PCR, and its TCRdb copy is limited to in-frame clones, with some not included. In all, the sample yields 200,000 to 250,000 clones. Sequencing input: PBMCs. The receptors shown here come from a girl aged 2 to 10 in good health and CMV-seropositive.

CDR3 amino acids: CSVEVFGGSSGANVLTF. Written as DNA, the CDR3 is TGCAGCGTTGAAGTCTTTGGAGGGAGCTCTGGGGCCAACGTCCTGACTTTC. The chain recombines TRBV29-1 with TRBJ2-6; weak D call: TRBD2 (6 bases). The CDR3 sequence is 17 residues long. V was shortened by 1 base and J by 0 bases, with 13 bases between the two germline ends. Germline V CDR1 and CDR2: SQVTM, ANQGSEA. Using reference TRBV29-1 and TRBJ2-6 for the parts outside the CDR3, the full variable domain is SAVISQKPSRDICQRGTSLTIQCQVDSQVTMMFWYRQQPGQSLTLIATANQGSEATYESGFVIDKFPISRPNLTFSTLTVSNMSPEDSSIYLCSVEVFGGSSGANVLTFGAGSRLTVL.

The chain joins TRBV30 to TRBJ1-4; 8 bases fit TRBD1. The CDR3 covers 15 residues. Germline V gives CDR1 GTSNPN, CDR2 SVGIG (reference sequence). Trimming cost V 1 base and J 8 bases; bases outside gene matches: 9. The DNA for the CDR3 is TGTGCCTGGAGTGCAGGACAGGGCGCCGGGGAAAAACTGTTTTTT. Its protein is CAWSAGQGAGEKLFF.

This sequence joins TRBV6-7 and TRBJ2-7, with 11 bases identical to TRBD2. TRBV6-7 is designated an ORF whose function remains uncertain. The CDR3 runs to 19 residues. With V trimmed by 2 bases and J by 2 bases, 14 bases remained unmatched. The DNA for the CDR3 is TGTGCCAGCAGTTACCCACCGGGACTAGCGGTCCCCACTACCTACGAGCAGTACTTC. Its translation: CASSYPPGLAVPTTYEQYF.

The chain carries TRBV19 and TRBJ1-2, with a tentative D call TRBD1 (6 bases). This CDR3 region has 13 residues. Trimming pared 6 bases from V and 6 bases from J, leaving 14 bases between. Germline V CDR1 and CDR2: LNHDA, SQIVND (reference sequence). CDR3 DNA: TGTGCCAGTAGCCTCGGACAGAGCGATGGCTACACCTTC. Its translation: CASSLGQSDGYTF. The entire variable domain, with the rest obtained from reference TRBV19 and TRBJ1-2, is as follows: DGGITQSPKYLFRKEGQNVTLSCEQNLNHDAMYWYRQDPGQGLRLIYYSQIVNDFQKGDIAEGYSVSREKKESFPLTVTSAQKNPTAFYLCASSLGQSDGYTFGSGTRLTVV.

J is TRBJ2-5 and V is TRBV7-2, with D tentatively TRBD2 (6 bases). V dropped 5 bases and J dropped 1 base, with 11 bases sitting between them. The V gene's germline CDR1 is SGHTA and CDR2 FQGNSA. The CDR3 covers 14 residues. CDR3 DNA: TGTGCCAGCAGCGCAAGACTAGGCCAAGAGACCCAGTACTTC. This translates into CASSARLGQETQYF.

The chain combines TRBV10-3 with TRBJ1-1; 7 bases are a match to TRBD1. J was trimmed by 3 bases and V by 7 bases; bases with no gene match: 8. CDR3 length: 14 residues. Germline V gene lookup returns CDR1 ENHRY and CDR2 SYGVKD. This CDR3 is CAITTTGSDTEAFF. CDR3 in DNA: TGTGCCATCACCACGACAGGGAGCGACACTGAAGCTTTCTTT.

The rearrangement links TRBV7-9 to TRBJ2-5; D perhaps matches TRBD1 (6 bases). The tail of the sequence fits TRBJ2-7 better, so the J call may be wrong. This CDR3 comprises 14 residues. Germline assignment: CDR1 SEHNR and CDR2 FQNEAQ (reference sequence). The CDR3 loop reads CASSRTDENYEQYF. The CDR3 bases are TGTGCCAGCAGCAGGACAGACGAGAACTACGAGCAGTACTTC.

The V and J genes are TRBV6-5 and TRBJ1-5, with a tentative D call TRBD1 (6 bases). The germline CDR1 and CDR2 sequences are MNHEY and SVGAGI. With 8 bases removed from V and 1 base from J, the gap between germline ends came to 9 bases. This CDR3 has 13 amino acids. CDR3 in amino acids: CASSTGSNQPQHF. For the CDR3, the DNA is TGTGCCAGCTCGACAGGAAGCAATCAGCCCCAGCATTTT.

CDR3 amino acids: CASALTGAETQYF. The DNA for the CDR3 is TGTGCTAGTGCCCTGACAGGGGCAGAGACCCAGTACTTC. The genes are TRBV12-5 and TRBJ2-5; 8 positions agree with TRBD1. Germline V lookup: CDR1 LGHNT, CDR2 FRNRAP. The CDR3 extends over 13 amino acids. The ends lost 7 bases at V and 4 bases at J; junction bases unmatched: 5.

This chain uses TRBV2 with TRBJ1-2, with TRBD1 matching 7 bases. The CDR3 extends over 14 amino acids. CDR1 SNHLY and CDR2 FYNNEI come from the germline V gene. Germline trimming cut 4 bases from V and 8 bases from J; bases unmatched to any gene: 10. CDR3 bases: TGTGCCAGCAGTGTGGCAAGGGGGCTGGGAGGCTACACCTTC. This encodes CASSVARGLGGYTF. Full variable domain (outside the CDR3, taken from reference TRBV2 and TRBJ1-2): EPEVTQTPSHQVTQMGQEVILRCVPISNHLYFYWYRQILGQKVEFLVSFYNNEISEKSEIFDDQFSVERPDGSNFTLKIRSTKLEDSAMYFCASSVARGLGGYTFGSGTRLTVV.

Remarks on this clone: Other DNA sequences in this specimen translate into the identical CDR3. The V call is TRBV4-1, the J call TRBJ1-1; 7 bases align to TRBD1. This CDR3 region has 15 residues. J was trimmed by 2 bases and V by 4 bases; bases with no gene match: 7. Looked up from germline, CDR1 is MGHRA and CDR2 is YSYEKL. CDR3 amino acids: CASSRLGQENTEAFF. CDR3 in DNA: TGCGCCAGCAGCCGCCTAGGACAGGAAAACACTGAAGCTTTCTTT.

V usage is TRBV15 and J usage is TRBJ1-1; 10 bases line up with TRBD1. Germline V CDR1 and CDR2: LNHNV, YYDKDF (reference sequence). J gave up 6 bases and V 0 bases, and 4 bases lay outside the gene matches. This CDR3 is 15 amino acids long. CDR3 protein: CATSRDLGQGAEAFF. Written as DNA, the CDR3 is TGTGCCACCAGCAGAGATCTAGGACAGGGGGCTGAAGCTTTCTTT.

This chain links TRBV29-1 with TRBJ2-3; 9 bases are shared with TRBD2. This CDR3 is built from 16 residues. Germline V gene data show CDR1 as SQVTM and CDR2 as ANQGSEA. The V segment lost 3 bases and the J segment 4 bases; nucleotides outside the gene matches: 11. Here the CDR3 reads CSVEKSPAGGPDTQYF. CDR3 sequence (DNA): TGCAGCGTTGAGAAAAGCCCAGCGGGAGGCCCAGATACGCAGTATTTT.

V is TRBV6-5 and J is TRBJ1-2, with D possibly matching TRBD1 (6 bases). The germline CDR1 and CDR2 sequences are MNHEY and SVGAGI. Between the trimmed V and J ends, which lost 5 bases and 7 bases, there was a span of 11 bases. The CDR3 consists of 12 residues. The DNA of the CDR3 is TGTGCCAGCAGTATACAGGGTACTGGCTACACCTTC. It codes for CASSIQGTGYTF.

The CDR3 loop reads CASSSGTIEAFF. As DNA, the CDR3 is TGTGCCAGCAGCTCCGGGACAATTGAAGCTTTCTTT. The chain is built from TRBV7-9 and TRBJ1-1; tentative D call: TRBD1 (6 bases). Germline values: CDR1 SEHNR, CDR2 FQNEAQ (reference sequence). This CDR3 comprises 12 residues. V shed 4 bases and J shed 7 bases, with 10 bases lying between them.